Below are 17 T cell receptor beta chains sequenced from a single sample in a study of T cells expressing NK-cell markers (dated by TCRdb to the early 2020s). Library prep was done by 5' RACE. The run used an Illumina HiSeq 2000. TCRdb reanalyzed the reads, keeping one entry per CDR3 protein sequence and omitting DNA. The sample's table lists a count of about 460,000 distinct CDR3 sequences. The biggest ten clones account for over 1.1% of the sample. The sequencing sample was made of blood T cells: a sorted CD56 or NKG2C T cell subset, CD4+ or CD8+ T cells, or bulk PBMC T cells (not recorded which). The receptors here all came from a woman between 50 and 59 years old in good health. Donor details come from another sample of the same person, matched by shared clones.

The V and J genes are TRBV5-1 and TRBJ2-7; TCRdb's assignment of TRBD2 cannot be checked, as there is no DNA. This CDR3 is 18 amino acids long. In germline, CDR1 is SGHRS, CDR2 YFSETQ. CDR3 residues: CASSFGRTSGRPSYEQYF. Complete variable domain (other parts from reference TRBV5-1 and TRBJ2-7): KAGVTQTPRYLIKTRGQQVTLSCSPISGHRSVSWYQQTPGQGLQFLFEYFSETQRNKGNFPGRFSGRQFSNSRSEMNVSTLELGDSALYLCASSFGRTSGRPSYEQYFGPGTRLTVT.

This CDR3 reads CAIRGAGASETEAFF. The chain recombines TRBV10-3 with TRBJ1-1; as DNA is missing, the TRBD1 call by TCRdb cannot be tested. The CDR3 extends over 15 amino acids. CDR1 is ENHRY, CDR2 SYGVKD, per germline.

This chain joins TRBV27 and TRBJ1-4; TCRdb's D call of TRBD1 is untestable without DNA. The length of the CDR3 is 14 residues. CDR1 MNHEY and CDR2 SMNVEV come from the germline V gene (reference sequence). The CDR3 sequence: CASSLIGADEKLFF.

The J gene is TRBJ1-1, the V gene TRBV7-2; lacking DNA, the TRBD1 call made by TCRdb goes unchecked. There are 15 residues in the CDR3. Germline V gene lookup returns CDR1 SGHTA and CDR2 FQGNSA. The CDR3 loop reads CASSLFHRGNTEAFF.

This chain uses TRBV29-1 with TRBJ2-5; TCRdb outputs TRBD2, but without DNA this stays unchecked. This CDR3 is built from 15 residues. Germline values: CDR1 SQVTM, CDR2 ANQGSEA. This CDR3 reads CQCSGRVGDQETQYF.

This rearrangement joins TRBV24-1 to TRBJ2-1. CDR3 size: 14 residues. Germline CDR1 reads KGHDR; CDR2 reads SFDVKD. The CDR3 here is CATIPCHTYNEQFF.

The V gene is TRBV24-1, the J gene TRBJ2-1; with no DNA, the TCRdb D assignment of TRBD2 cannot be verified. The CDR3 covers 16 residues. The germline V gene has CDR1 KGHDR and CDR2 SFDVKD. The CDR3: CATSAQGLAGGLEQFF.

V is TRBV3-1 and J is TRBJ2-2. From germline, CDR1 is LGHDT and CDR2 YNNKEL (reference sequence). This CDR3 spans 12 amino acids. CDR3 sequence reads: CASSQRSGELFF.

V usage is TRBV3-1 and J usage is TRBJ2-2; no DNA is available, so the TRBD1 call from TCRdb remains unchecked. CDR1 and CDR2 (germline): LGHDT, YNNKEL (reference sequence). This CDR3 spans 15 amino acids. The CDR3 loop is CASSRRQGYTGELFF.

The chain carries TRBV19 and TRBJ2-2; TCRdb gives TRBD2 as the D gene, but with no DNA this cannot be confirmed. Germline lookup yields CDR1 LNHDA and CDR2 SQIVND (reference sequence). This CDR3 has 14 residues. This chain's CDR3 is CASAREYHTGELFF.

The chain combines TRBV5-1 with TRBJ2-3; TCRdb proposes TRBD1, but this gene call is untestable without DNA. CDR1 is SGHRS, CDR2 YFSETQ, per germline. The CDR3 is 14 residues long. CDR3 loop: CASSLDPVFDTQYF.

V gene TRBV19 combines with J gene TRBJ1-5; TCRdb calls TRBD1, which cannot be checked without DNA. There are 15 residues in the CDR3. Germline-derived CDR1 and CDR2 are LNHDA and SQIVND (reference sequence). This chain's CDR3 is CARANPGQGVQPQHF.

CDR3 region: CASSLDSPEAFF. The chain carries TRBV18 and TRBJ1-1; the D gene TCRdb calls, TRBD1, cannot be checked with no DNA. The germline V gene encodes CDR1 KGHSH and CDR2 LQKENI. The CDR3 is 12 amino acids.

J is TRBJ1-2 and V is TRBV20-1; TCRdb's assignment of TRBD1 cannot be checked, as there is no DNA. CDR3 size: 14 residues. CDR1 and CDR2 from the germline V gene are DFQATT and SNEGSKA (reference sequence). The CDR3 protein is CSAGPDGRDYGYTF.

The chain employs TRBV10-3 and TRBJ1-1. The CDR3 consists of 12 residues. Per the germline V gene, CDR1 is ENHRY and CDR2 is SYGVKD. CDR3 sequence reads: CAISEEQSEAFF.

The rearrangement links TRBV7-9 to TRBJ1-1; the TRBD1 assignment by TCRdb is unverifiable without DNA. In germline, CDR1 is SEHNR, CDR2 FQNEAQ (reference sequence). The CDR3 runs 13 residues. The chain's CDR3 is CASSVHPGTEAFF.

The chain uses TRBV20-1 and TRBJ2-5; TCRdb calls TRBD2, which cannot be checked without DNA. Germline V gives CDR1 DFQATT, CDR2 SNEGSKA (reference sequence). This CDR3 comprises 13 residues. Here the CDR3 reads CSAPTSGMATQYF.